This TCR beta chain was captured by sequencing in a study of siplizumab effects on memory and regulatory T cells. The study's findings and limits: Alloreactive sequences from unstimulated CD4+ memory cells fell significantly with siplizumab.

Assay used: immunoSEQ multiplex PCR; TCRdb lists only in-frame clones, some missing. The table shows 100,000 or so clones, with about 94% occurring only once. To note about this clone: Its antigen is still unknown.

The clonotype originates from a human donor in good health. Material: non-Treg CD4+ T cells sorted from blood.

CDR3 loop: CASDTTGSTEAFF. CDR3 DNA: TGTGCCAGCGACACAACAGGGAGCACTGAAGCTTTCTTT. This chain uses TRBV18 with TRBJ1-1; the D gene is possibly TRBD1 (6 bases). Germline V gives CDR1 KGHSH, CDR2 LQKENI. Trimming took off 8 bases at V and 4 bases at J, with 14 bases between the two ends. The CDR3 is 13 amino acids.